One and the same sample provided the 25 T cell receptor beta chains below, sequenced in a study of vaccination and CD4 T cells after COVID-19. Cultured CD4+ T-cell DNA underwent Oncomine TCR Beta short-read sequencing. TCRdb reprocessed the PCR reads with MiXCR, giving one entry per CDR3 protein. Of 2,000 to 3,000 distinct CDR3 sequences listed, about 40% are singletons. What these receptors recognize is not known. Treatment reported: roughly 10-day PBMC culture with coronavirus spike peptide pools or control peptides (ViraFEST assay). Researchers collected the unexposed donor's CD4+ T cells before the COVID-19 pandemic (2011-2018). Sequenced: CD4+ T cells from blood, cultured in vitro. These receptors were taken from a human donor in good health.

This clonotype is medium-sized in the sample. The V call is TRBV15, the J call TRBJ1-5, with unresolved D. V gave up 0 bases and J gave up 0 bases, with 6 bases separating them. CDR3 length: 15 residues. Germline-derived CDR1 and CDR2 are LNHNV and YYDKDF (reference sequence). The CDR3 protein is CATSRDGDSNQPQHF. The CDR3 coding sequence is TGTGCCACCAGCAGAGATGGGGATAGCAATCAGCCCCAGCATTTT.

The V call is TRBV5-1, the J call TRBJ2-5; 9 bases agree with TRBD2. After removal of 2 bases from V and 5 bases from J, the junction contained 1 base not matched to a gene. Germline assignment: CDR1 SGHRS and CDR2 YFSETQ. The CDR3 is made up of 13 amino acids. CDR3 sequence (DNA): TGCGCCAGCAGCTTCGGACTAGCGGAGACCCAGTACTTC. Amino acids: CASSFGLAETQYF.

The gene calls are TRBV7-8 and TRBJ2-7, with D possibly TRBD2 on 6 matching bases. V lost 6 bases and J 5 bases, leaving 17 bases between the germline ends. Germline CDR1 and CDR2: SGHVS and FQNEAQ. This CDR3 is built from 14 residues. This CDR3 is CASSFPREINEQYF. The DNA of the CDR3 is TGTGCCAGCAGTTTCCCACGGGAGATAAACGAGCAGTACTTC.

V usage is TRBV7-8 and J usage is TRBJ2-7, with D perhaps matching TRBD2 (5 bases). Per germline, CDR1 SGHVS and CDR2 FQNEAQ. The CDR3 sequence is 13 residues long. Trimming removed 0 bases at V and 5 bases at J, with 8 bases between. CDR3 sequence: CASSLANGNEQYF. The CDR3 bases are TGTGCCAGCAGCTTAGCGAACGGGAACGAGCAGTACTTC.

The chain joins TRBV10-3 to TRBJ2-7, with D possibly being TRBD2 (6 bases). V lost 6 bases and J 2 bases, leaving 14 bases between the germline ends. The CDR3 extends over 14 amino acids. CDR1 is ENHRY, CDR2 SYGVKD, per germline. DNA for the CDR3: TGTGCCATCAGCCCCGGGACTTCTACCTACGAGCAGTACTTC. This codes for CAISPGTSTYEQYF.

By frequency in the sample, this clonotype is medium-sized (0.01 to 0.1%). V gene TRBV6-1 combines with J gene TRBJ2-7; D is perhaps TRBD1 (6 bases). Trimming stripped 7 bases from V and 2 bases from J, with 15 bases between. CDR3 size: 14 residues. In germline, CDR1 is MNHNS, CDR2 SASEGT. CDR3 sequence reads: CASNSLTGTYEQYF. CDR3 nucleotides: TGTGCCAGCAATTCATTAACAGGGACCTACGAGCAGTACTTC.

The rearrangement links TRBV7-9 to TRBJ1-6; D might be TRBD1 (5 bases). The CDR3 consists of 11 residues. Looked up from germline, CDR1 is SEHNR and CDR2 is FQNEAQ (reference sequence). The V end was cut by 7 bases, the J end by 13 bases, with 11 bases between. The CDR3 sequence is CASIHRGPLHF. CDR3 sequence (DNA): TGTGCCAGCATTCACCGGGGGCCCCTCCACTTT.

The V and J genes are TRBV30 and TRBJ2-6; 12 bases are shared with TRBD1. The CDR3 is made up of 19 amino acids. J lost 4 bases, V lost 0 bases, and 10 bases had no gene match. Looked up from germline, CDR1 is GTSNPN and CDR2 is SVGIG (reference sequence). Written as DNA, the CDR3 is TGTGCCTGGAGTGTATTGGGACAGGGGGCAGGGTTGGGGGCCAACGTCCTGACTTTC. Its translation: CAWSVLGQGAGLGANVLTF.

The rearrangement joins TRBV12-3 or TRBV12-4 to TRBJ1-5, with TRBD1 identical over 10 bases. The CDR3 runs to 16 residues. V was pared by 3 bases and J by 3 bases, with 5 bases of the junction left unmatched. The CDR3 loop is CASSFYGTGDNQPQHF. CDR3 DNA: TGTGCCAGCAGTTTCTACGGGACAGGGGACAATCAGCCCCAGCATTTT.

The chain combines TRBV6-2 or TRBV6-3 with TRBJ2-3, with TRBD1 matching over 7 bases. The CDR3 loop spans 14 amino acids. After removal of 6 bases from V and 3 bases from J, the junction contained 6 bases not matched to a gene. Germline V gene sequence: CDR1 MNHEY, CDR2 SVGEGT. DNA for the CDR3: TGTGCCAGCAGGAGGGACAGAGCTACAGATACGCAGTATTTT. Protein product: CASRRDRATDTQYF.

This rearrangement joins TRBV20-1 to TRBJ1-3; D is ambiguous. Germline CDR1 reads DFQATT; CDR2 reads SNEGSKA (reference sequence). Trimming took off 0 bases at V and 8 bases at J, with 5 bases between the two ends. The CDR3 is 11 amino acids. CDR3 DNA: TGCAGTGCTAGAGATTCGTACACCATATATTTT. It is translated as CSARDSYTIYF.

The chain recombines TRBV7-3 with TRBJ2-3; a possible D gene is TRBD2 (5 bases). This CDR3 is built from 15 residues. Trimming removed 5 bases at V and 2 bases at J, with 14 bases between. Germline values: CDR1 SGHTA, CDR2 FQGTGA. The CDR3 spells CASSATARATDTQYF. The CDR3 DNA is TGTGCCAGCAGCGCAACTGCGCGGGCCACAGATACGCAGTATTTT.

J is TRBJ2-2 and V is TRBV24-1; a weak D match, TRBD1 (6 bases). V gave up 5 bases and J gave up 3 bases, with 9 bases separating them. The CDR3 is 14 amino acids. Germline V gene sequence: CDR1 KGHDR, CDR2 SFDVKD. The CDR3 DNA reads TGTGCCACCAGTGCTCAGGGGTACACCGGGGAGCTGTTTTTT. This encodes CATSAQGYTGELFF.

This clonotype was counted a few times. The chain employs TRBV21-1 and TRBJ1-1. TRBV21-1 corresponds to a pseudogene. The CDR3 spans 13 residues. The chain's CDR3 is CASSKGDVTEAFF. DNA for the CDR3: TGTGCCAGCAGCAAAGGAGACGTCACTGAAGCTTTCTTT.

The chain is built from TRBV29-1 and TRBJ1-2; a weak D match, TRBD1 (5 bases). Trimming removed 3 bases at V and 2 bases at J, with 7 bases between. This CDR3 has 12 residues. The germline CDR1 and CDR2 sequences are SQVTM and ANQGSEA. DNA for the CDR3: TGCAGCGTTGAGACAGCCAACTATGGCTACACCTTC. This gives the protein CSVETANYGYTF.

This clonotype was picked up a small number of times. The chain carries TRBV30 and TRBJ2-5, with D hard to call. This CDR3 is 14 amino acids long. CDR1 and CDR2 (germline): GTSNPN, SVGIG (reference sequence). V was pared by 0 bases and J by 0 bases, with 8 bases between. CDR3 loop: CAWSVVGNQETQYF. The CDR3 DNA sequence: TGTGCCTGGAGTGTAGTTGGGAACCAAGAGACCCAGTACTTC.

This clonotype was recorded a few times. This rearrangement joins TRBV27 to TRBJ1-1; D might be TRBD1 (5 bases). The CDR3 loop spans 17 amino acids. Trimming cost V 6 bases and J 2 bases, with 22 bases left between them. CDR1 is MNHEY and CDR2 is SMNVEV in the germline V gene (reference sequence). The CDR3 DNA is TGTGCCAGCAGCCCCCGCACAGGTCGGGGGGTTAACACTGAAGCTTTCTTT. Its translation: CASSPRTGRGVNTEAFF.

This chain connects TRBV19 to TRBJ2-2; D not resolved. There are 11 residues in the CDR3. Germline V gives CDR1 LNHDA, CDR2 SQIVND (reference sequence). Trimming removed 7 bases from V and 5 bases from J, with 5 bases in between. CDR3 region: CASTRTGELFF. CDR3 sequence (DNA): TGTGCCAGTACTAGGACCGGGGAGCTGTTTTTT.

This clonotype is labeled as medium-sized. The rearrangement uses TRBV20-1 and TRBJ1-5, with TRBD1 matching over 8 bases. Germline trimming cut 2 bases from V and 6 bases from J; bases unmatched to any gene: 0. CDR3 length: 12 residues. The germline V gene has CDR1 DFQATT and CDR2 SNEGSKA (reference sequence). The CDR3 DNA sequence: TGCAGTGCTAGAACAGGGGGTCAGCCCCAGCATTTT. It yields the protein CSARTGGQPQHF.

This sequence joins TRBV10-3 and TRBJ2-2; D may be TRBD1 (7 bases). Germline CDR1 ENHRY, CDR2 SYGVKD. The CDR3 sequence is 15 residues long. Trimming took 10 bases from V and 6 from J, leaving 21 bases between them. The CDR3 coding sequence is TGTGCCAGCACTAGCCTCGGACAGGACGCCGGGGAGCTGTTTTTT. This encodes CASTSLGQDAGELFF.

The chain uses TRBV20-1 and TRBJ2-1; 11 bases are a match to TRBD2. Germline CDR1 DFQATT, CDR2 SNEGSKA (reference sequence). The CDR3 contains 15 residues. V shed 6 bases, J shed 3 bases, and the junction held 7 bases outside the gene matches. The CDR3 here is CSAAGLAENYNEQFF. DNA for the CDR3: TGCAGTGCCGCGGGACTAGCGGAAAACTACAATGAGCAGTTCTTC.

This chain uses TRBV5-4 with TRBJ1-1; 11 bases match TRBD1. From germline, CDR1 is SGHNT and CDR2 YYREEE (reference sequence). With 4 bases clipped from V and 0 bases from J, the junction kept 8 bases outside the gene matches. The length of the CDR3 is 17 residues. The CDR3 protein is CASSKRTGGRMNTEAFF. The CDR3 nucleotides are TGTGCCAGCAGCAAAAGGACAGGGGGCAGGATGAACACTGAAGCTTTCTTT.

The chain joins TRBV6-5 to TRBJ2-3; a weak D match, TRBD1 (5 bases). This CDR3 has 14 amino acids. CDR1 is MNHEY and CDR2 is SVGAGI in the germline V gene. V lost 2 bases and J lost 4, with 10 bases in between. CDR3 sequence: CASSYRVGPDTQYF. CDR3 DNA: TGTGCCAGCAGTTACAGGGTGGGGCCAGATACGCAGTATTTT.

The DNA of the CDR3 is TGTGCCAGCAGTCCGGGTATAGGGGGGCGCAATCAGCCCCAGCATTTT. This gives the protein CASSPGIGGRNQPQHF. The genes are TRBV28 and TRBJ1-5; TRBD1 is a possible D gene (6 bases). CDR3 length: 16 residues. V lost 5 bases and J lost 2, with 16 bases in between. The germline V gene has CDR1 MDHEN and CDR2 SYDVKM.

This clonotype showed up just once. For the CDR3, the DNA is TGTGCCAGCAGTTGGTGGGGGGGCTCTGGGGCCAACGTCCTGACTTTC. Its translation: CASSWWGGSGANVLTF. The chain uses TRBV27 and TRBJ2-6; 7 bases map to TRBD2. The V and J ends lost 4 bases and 0 bases, in that order; junction bases with no gene match: 3. Looked up from germline, CDR1 is MNHEY and CDR2 is SMNVEV (reference sequence). CDR3 length: 16 residues.